This T cell receptor beta chain was found in a study of shared clonotypes between healthy human individuals. V lost 6 bases to trimming and J lost 2 bases, with 8 bases between them. The CDR3 contains 13 residues. Germline CDR1 is MDHEN and CDR2 is SYDVKM. CD8 cells classed as naive were CD45RO-negative and positively selected for CCR7, excluding terminally differentiated effector memory CD45RA+ cells. Assay execution took place at the deep level. Sequenced by immunoSEQ multiplex PCR; TCRdb stores in-frame clones only, minus some. The sample holds hundreds of thousands of clones, approximately 96% seen once.

The rearrangement links TRBV28 to TRBJ1-5; the D gene is possibly TRBD1 (6 bases). Sequenced sample: naive CD8+ T cells sorted from blood. The TCR was taken from a woman in her thirties in good health. CDR3 coding DNA: TGTGCCAGCAGGGAGGGGGGCAATCAGCCCCAGCATTTT. The encoded protein is CASREGGNQPQHF.